These T cell receptor beta chains were read from a single sample in a study of blood T cells in healthy people across ages. TCRdb passed the 5' RACE reads through MiXCR, listing each CDR3 protein once. The data show about a million distinct CDR3 sequences, 51% seen once. The sample taken for sequencing was blood. The receptors here all came from a woman aged 55-75 years in good health. The CDR3 runs from the conserved cysteine through the conserved F or W.

j_call v_call cdr3_aa
TRBJ1-4 TRBV12-3/TRBV12-4 CASSLGTGQGATNEKLFF
TRBJ2-1 TRBV7-2 CASSFRLGGQFF
TRBJ2-7 TRBV11-2 CASSLSGNGEQYF
TRBJ2-3 TRBV18 CASGGTSGSTDTQYF
TRBJ2-5 TRBV3-1 CASSQVPNLQPSGELMETQYF
TRBJ2-7 TRBV5-4 CASSFRGGVNEQYF
TRBJ2-7 TRBV11-2 CASSQAGGAGYEQYF
TRBJ2-1 TRBV20-1 CSATNRERASYNEQFF
- TRBV4-1 CASSQQKGAVYEQYF
TRBJ1-2 TRBV7-2 CASSIYRDGYTF
TRBJ2-3 TRBV7-2 CASTIGQARTDTQYF
TRBJ2-3 TRBV6-6 CASSYEWEGPRADTQYF
TRBJ1-1 TRBV6-5 CASSYDAGSVNTEAFF
TRBJ1-3 TRBV12-3/TRBV12-4 CASSLPRLHSGNTIYF
TRBJ1-2 TRBV7-9 CASSLTDYSVTF
TRBJ2-7 TRBV5-1 CASSSSGGSYEQYF
TRBJ2-1 TRBV28 CASSLLDGILNEQFF
TRBJ1-1 TRBV3-1 CASSQVRTGRSSTEAFF
TRBJ2-7 TRBV7-2 CASSLNLWGTQRWKEYEQYF
TRBJ2-7 TRBV29-1 CSALRGGNEQYF
TRBJ2-1 TRBV2 CASSIGLGTRRTYGQFF
TRBJ2-5 TRBV7-7 CASSPGTSGRSRETQYF
TRBJ2-7 TRBV25-1 CASSDRRTSGRYEQYF
TRBJ1-5 TRBV21-1 CASSSVPLWGNQPQHF
TRBJ2-1 TRBV5-5 CASSSTLSVWMTRNEQFF
TRBJ2-7 TRBV7-9 CASSPRGQTYEQYF
TRBJ2-4 TRBV12-3/TRBV12-4 CASSSSFYEEYF
- TRBV20-1 CSAKDRPMGEQYF
TRBJ2-1 TRBV12-3/TRBV12-4 CASTISQYNEQFF
- TRBV27 CASSLLKTSHEQYF
- TRBV20-1 CSAGDGQGRTQYF
- TRBV28 CASSRRDRDSYEQYF
TRBJ2-1 TRBV20-1 CSASGSRNEQFF
TRBJ2-3 TRBV6-2/TRBV6-3 CASSYSGSSPDTQYF
TRBJ2-5 TRBV12-3/TRBV12-4 CASTQAGTGDETQYF
TRBJ2-1 TRBV20-1 CSGERENGNEQFF
TRBJ2-7 TRBV29-1 CSVAEETYEQYF
TRBJ2-2 TRBV7-2 CASSLELRDQRAGELFF
TRBJ2-3 TRBV20-1 CSARDPREGVDTQYF
TRBJ2-6 TRBV29-1 CSVGVSGANVLTF
TRBJ1-4 TRBV12-3/TRBV12-4 CASSLKAGNEKLFF
TRBJ1-2 TRBV12-3/TRBV12-4 CASRASEGGVGYTF
TRBJ2-5 TRBV28 CASSSGQGGWETQYF
TRBJ2-7 TRBV7-3 CASSLHSGYEQYF